This T cell receptor (beta chain) was observed in a study of blood T cell repertoires in COVID-19. Looking at the study overall: PBMCs, B-cell-depleted T cells, or T cells provided the cDNA or gDNA that made up the material.

Produced via immunoSEQ multiplex PCR; TCRdb's table is partial and in-frame only. The sample yields 60,000 to 70,000 clones, around 87% seen once. Germline values: CDR1 GTSNPN, CDR2 SVGIG (reference sequence). Trimming pared 1 base from V and 1 base from J, leaving 10 bases between. The CDR3 is made up of 14 amino acids. This chain joins TRBV30 and TRBJ1-1, with D tentatively TRBD1 (6 bases). The source is a woman in her sixties or seventies with acute or convalescent COVID-19. Source material: peripheral blood. The CDR3 here is CAWSAGHPNTEAFF. Here the CDR3 DNA reads TGTGCCTGGAGTGCGGGACACCCGAACACTGAAGCTTTCTTT.